The 3 T cell receptor beta chains below were found in one sample sequenced in a study of blood T cell repertoires in COVID-19. Profiled with immunoSEQ multiplex PCR; TCRdb holds only in-frame clones, not every one. This sample has 100,000 or so clones, with 81% found just once. The sequenced sample consisted of peripheral blood. These receptor sequences come from a human donor in a cohort sampled during active COVID-19.

V usage is TRBV19 and J usage is TRBJ1-3; D is perhaps TRBD1 (6 bases). CDR1 and CDR2 (germline): LNHDA, SQIVND (reference sequence). V was clipped by 4 bases and J by 2 bases, with 9 bases between them. The CDR3 loop spans 14 amino acids. The CDR3 sequence is CASSTRGAGNTIYF. CDR3 DNA: TGTGCCAGTAGTACCAGGGGTGCTGGAAACACCATATATTTT.

This chain uses TRBV11-2 with TRBJ1-4; maybe TRBD1 (5 bases). This CDR3 has 15 amino acids. Germline lookup yields CDR1 SGHAT and CDR2 FQNNGV. The V gene lost 3 bases and the J gene lost 1 base, with 9 bases spanning the gap. CDR3 DNA: TGTGCCAGCAGCTTCCGGGGGTTAACTAATGAAAAACTGTTTTTT. Protein product: CASSFRGLTNEKLFF.

The gene calls are TRBV6-5 and TRBJ1-1; D is perhaps TRBD1 (6 bases). V gave up 0 bases and J gave up 7 bases, with 12 bases separating them. Germline loops: CDR1 MNHEY, CDR2 SVGAGI. The CDR3 is 14 residues long. The chain's CDR3 is CASSYSQGSGEAFF. In DNA form, the CDR3 reads TGTGCCAGCAGTTACTCCCAGGGGTCGGGTGAAGCTTTCTTT.